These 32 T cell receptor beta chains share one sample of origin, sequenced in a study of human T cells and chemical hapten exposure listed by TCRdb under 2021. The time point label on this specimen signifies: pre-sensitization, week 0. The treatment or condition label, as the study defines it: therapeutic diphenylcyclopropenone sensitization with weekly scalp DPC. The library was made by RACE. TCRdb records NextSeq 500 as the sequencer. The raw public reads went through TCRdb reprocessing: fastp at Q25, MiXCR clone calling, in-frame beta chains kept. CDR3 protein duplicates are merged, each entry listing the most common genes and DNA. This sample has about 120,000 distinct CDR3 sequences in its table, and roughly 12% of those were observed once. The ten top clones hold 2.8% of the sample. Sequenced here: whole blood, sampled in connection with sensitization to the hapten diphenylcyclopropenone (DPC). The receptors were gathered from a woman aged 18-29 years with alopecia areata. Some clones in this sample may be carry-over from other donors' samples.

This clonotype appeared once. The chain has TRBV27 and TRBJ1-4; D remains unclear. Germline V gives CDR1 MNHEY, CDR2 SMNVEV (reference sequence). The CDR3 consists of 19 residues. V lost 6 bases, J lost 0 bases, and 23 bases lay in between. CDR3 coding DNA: TGTGCCAGCAGCCTGTCGGGCGGAAAAGGTTTTACAACTAATGAAAAACTGTTTTTT. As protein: CASSLSGGKGFTTNEKLFF.

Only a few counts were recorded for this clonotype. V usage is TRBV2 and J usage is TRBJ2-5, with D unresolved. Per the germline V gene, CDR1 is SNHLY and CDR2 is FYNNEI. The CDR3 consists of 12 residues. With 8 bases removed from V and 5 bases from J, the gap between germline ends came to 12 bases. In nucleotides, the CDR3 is TGTGCCAGCGGCTCGGATGGGGAGACCCAGTACTTC. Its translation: CASGSDGETQYF.

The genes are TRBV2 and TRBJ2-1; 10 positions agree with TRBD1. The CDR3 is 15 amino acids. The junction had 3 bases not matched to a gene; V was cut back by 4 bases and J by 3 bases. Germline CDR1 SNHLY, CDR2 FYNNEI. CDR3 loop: CASSARDRGYNEQFF. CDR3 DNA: TGTGCCAGCAGTGCCCGGGACAGGGGCTACAATGAGCAGTTCTTC.

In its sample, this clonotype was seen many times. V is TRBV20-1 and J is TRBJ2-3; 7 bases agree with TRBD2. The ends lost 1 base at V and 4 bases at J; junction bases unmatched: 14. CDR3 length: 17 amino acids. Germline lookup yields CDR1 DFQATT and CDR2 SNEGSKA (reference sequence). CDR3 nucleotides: TGCAGTGCTAGAGTCCGGACTAGATCTTTGGTATCAGATACGCAGTATTTT. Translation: CSARVRTRSLVSDTQYF.

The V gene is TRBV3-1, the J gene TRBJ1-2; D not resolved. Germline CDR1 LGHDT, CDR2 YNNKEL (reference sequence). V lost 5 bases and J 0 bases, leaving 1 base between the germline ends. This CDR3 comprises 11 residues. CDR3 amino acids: CASSTNYGYTF. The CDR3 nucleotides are TGTGCCAGCAGCACTAACTATGGCTACACCTTC.

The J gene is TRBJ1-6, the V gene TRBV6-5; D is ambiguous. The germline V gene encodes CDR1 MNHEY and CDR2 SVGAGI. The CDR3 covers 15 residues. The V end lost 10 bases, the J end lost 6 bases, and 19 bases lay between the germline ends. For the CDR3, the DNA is TGTGCCACCCCTCCCGTGAAGGACGGTAATTCACCCCTCCACTTT. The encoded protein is CATPPVKDGNSPLHF.

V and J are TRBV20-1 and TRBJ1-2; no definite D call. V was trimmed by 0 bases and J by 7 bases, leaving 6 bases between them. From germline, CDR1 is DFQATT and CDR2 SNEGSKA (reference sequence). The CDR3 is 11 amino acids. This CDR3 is CSARDRRGYTF. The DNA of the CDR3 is TGCAGTGCTAGAGATCGTCGTGGCTACACCTTC.

CDR3 amino acids: CASSDSAGGHNEQFF. The CDR3 nucleotides are TGTGCCAGCAGTGACTCGGCGGGGGGGCACAATGAGCAGTTCTTC. The V gene is TRBV6-4, the J gene TRBJ2-1; 9 positions match TRBD2. This CDR3 contains 15 residues. J was trimmed by 5 bases and V by 0 bases; bases with no gene match: 2. The germline CDR1 and CDR2 sequences are MRHNA and SNTAGT.

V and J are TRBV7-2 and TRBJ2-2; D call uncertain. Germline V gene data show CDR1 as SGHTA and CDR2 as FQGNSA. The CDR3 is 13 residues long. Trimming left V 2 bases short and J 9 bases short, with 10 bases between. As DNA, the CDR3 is TGTGCCAGCAGCTTATTGGGGTCGCGGGAGCTGTTTTTT. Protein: CASSLLGSRELFF.

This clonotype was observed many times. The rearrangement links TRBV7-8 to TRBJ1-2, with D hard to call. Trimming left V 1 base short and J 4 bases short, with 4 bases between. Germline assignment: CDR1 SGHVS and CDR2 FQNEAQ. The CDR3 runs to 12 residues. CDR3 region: CASSLGPYGYTF. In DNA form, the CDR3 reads TGTGCCAGCAGCTTAGGTCCCTATGGCTACACCTTC.

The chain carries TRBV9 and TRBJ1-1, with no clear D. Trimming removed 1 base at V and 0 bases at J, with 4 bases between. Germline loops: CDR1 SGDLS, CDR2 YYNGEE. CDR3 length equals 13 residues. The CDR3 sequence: CASSVRMNTEAFF. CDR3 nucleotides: TGTGCCAGCAGCGTAAGGATGAACACTGAAGCTTTCTTT.

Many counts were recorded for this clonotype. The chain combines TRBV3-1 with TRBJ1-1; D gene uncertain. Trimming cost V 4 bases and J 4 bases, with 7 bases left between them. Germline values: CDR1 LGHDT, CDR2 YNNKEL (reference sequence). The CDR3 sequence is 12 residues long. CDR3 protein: CASSLVATEAFF. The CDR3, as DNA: TGTGCCAGCAGCCTGGTTGCCACTGAAGCTTTCTTT.

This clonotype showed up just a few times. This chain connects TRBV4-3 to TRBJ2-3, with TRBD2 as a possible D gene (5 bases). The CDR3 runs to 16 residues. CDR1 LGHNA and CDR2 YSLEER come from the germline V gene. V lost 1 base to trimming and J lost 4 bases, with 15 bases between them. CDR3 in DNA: TGCGCCAGCAGCCAAGGAGCGGCCAGGTTATCAGATACGCAGTATTTT. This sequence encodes CASSQGAARLSDTQYF.

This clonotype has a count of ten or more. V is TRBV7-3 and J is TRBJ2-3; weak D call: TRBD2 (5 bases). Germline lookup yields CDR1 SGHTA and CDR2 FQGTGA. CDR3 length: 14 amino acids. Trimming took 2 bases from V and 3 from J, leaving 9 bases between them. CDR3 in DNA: TGTGCCAGCAGCTTACTGGGGAGTACAGATACGCAGTATTTT. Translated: CASSLLGSTDTQYF. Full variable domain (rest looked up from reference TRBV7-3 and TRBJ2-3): GAGVSQTPSNKVTEKGKYVELRCDPISGHTALYWYRQSLGQGPEFLIYFQGTGAADDSGLPNDRFFAVRPEGSVSTLKIQRTERGDSAVYLCASSLLGSTDTQYFGPGTRLTVL.

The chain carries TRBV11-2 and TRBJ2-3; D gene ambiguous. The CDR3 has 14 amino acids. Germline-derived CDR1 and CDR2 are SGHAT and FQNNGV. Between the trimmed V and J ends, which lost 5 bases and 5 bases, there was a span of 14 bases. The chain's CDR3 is CASSAYAQEDTQYF. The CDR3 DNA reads TGTGCCAGCAGCGCTTATGCTCAGGAAGATACGCAGTATTTT.

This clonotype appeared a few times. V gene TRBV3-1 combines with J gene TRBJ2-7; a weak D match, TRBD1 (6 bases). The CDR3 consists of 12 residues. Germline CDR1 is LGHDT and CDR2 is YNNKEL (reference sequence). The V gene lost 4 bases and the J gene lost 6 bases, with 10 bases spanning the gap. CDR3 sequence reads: CASSRGGVEQYF. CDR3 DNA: TGTGCCAGCAGCCGAGGGGGAGTCGAGCAGTACTTC.

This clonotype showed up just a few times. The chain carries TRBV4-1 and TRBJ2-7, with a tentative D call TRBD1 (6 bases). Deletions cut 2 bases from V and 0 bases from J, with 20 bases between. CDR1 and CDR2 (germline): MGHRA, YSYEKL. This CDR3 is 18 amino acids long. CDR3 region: CASSQKPYRAPDSYEQYF. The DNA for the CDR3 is TGCGCCAGCAGCCAAAAGCCTTACAGGGCGCCGGACTCCTACGAGCAGTACTTC.

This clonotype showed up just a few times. CDR3 residues: CASSQGTLTEAFF. CDR3 DNA sequence: TGTGCCAGCAGCCAGGGGACACTCACTGAAGCTTTCTTT. The chain links TRBV14 to TRBJ1-1; TRBD1 is a possible D gene (6 bases). This CDR3 contains 13 residues. Germline V gives CDR1 SGHDN, CDR2 FVKESK. Trimming removed 3 bases from V and 4 bases from J, with 9 bases in between.

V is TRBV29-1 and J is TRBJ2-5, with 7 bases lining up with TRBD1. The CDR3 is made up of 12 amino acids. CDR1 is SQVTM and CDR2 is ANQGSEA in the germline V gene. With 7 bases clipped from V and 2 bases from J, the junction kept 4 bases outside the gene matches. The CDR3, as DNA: TGCAGCGGGGGACAGAGACAAGAGACCCAGTACTTC. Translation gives CSGGQRQETQYF.

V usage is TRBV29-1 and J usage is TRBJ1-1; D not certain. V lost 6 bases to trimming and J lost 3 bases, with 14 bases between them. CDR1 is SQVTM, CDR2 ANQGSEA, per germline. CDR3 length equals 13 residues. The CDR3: CSVDGISYTEAFF. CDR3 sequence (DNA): TGCAGCGTCGACGGGATAAGCTACACTGAAGCTTTCTTT.

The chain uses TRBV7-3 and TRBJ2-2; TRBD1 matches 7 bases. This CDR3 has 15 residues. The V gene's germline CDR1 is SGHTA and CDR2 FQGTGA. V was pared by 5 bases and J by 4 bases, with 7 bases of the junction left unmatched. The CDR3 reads CASSPDRAGTGELFF. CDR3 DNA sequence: TGTGCCAGCAGCCCAGACAGGGCAGGCACCGGGGAGCTGTTTTTT.

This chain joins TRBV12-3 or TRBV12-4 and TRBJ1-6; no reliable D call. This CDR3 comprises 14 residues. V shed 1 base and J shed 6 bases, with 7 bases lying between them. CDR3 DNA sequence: TGTGCCAGCAGTTTAGTGGACTTTAATTCACCCCTCCACTTT. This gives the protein CASSLVDFNSPLHF.

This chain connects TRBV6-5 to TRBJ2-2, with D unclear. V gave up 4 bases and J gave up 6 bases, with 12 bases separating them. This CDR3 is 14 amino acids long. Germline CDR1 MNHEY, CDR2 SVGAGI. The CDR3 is CASSFEPVAGELFF. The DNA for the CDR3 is TGTGCCAGCAGTTTTGAACCCGTAGCCGGGGAGCTGTTTTTT.

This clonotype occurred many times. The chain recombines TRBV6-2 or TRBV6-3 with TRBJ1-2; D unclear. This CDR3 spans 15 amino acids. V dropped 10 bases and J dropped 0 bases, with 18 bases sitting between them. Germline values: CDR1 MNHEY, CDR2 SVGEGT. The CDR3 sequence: CAIHPGGLANYGYTF. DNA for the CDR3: TGTGCCATCCATCCCGGCGGACTAGCTAACTATGGCTACACCTTC.

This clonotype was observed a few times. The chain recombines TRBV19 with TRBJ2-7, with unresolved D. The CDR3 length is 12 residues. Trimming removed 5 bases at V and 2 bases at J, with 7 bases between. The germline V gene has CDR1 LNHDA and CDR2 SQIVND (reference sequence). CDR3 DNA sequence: TGTGCCAGTAGTCCAGATGCCTACGAGCAGTACTTC. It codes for CASSPDAYEQYF.

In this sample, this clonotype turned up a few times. CDR3 sequence: CASSLVGRTGELFF. As DNA, the CDR3 is TGTGCCAGCAGCTTAGTAGGGCGGACCGGGGAGCTGTTTTTT. The rearrangement joins TRBV11-3 to TRBJ2-2; D remains ambiguous. The CDR3 totals 14 residues. V gave up 1 base and J gave up 5 bases, with 8 bases separating them. Germline CDR1 reads SGHNT; CDR2 reads YENEEA. Together with reference TRBV11-3 and TRBJ2-2, the CDR3 gives the full variable domain: EAGVVQSPRYKIIEKKQPVAFWCNPISGHNTLYWYLQNLGQGPELLIRYENEEAVDDSQLPKDRFSAERLKGVDSTLKIQPAELGDSAVYLCASSLVGRTGELFFGEGSRLTVL.

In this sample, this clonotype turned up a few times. CDR3 DNA sequence: TGTGCCAGCACTGAAACTAACTATGGCTACACCTTC. Translated, it gives CASTETNYGYTF. This chain connects TRBV28 to TRBJ1-2; no firm D call. This CDR3 spans 12 amino acids. The germline V gene encodes CDR1 MDHEN and CDR2 SYDVKM. V gave up 7 bases and J gave up 0 bases, with 6 bases separating them.

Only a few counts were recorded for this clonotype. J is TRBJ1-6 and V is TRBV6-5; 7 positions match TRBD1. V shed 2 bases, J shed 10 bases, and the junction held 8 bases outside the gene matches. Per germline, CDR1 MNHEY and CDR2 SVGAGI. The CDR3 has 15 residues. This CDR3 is CASSYGDRVQSPLHF. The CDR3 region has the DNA TGTGCCAGCAGTTACGGGGACAGAGTTCAGTCACCCCTCCACTTT.

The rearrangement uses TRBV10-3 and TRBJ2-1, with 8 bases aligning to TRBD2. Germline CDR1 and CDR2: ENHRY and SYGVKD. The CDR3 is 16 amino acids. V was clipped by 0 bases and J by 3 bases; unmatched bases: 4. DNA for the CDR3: TGTGCCATCAGTGAGTCTAGCGGGGACCTCTACAATGAGCAGTTCTTC. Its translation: CAISESSGDLYNEQFF.

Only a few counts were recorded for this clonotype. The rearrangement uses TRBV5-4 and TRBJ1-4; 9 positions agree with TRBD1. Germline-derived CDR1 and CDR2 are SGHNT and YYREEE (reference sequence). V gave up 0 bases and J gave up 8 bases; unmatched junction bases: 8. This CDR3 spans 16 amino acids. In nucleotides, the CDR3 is TGTGCCAGCAGCTTGGGGGACAGGGTGGAAGGAGAAAAACTGTTTTTT. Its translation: CASSLGDRVEGEKLFF.

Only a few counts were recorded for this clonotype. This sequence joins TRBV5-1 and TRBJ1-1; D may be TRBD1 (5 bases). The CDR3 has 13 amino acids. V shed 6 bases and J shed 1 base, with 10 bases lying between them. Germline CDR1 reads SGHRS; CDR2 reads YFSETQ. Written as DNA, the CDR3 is TGCGCCAGCAAGGGGCTTACGAACACTGAAGCTTTCTTT. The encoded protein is CASKGLTNTEAFF. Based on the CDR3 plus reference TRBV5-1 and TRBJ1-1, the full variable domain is KAGVTQTPRYLIKTRGQQVTLSCSPISGHRSVSWYQQTPGQGLQFLFEYFSETQRNKGNFPGRFSGRQFSNSRSEMNVSTLELGDSALYLCASKGLTNTEAFFGQGTRLTVV.

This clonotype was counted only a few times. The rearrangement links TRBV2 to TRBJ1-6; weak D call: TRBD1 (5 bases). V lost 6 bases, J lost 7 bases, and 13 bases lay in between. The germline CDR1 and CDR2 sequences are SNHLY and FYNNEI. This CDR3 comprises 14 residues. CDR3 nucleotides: TGTGCCAGCAGCCTTCGGAGGGACAATTCACCCCTCCACTTT. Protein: CASSLRRDNSPLHF. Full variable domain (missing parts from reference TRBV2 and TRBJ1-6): EPEVTQTPSHQVTQMGQEVILRCVPISNHLYFYWYRQILGQKVEFLVSFYNNEISEKSEIFDDQFSVERPDGSNFTLKIRSTKLEDSAMYFCASSLRRDNSPLHFGNGTRLTVT.